This T cell receptor beta chain was obtained from a study of Ad26.COV2.S vaccination and SARS-CoV-2 variants. Study-wide background: The Ad26.COV2.S arm of the COV1001 trial was where the donor was placed. Doses of Ad26.COV2.S were injected into muscle once or twice, 56 days apart.

Here immunoSEQ multiplex PCR was the method, and the copy in TCRdb shows in-frame clones only, minus some. Of approximately 410,000 clones in the sample, around 87% were seen once. The V gene's germline CDR1 is MGHDK and CDR2 SYGVNS. This CDR3 contains 14 residues. Trimming removed 2 bases at V and 7 bases at J, with 14 bases between. Remarks on this clone: Its antigen is not known.

Broader study findings: The study found similar non-spike TCR breadth in vaccine and placebo recipients.

Documented treatment: about 20 received Ad26.COV2.S at low or high dose, single or two shots; a few received placebo; per-sample allocation not given. Samples were taken on day 63 after the first vaccine or placebo injection. This TCR was recovered from a person between 18 and 65 years old who received the Ad26.COV2.S COVID-19 vaccine or a placebo. This chain links TRBV25-1 with TRBJ1-2; D may be TRBD1 (6 bases). The sample in question was peripheral blood, obtained in a trial of Ad26.COV2.S vaccine versus placebo. This CDR3 reads CASSEGQGIGGYTF. CDR3 DNA sequence: TGTGCCAGCAGTGAAGGTCAGGGGATAGGTGGCTACACCTTC.